Each of the 2 T cell receptor beta chains below was sequenced from the same sample in a study of cytomegalovirus exposure and HLA in healthy donors. With 60 Vbeta and 13 Jbeta primers, the PCR was carried out. Clones were sequenced by immunoSEQ multiplex PCR, and TCRdb holds only the in-frame ones, with some missing. The repertoire has 180,000 or so clones, around nine tenths of them found once; the top ten carry approximately 0.31%. The source material was PBMCs. These TCRs come from a woman in her thirties in good health and CMV-seronegative.

The chain employs TRBV7-8 and TRBJ1-1; no definite D call. The CDR3 loop spans 13 amino acids. V lost 2 bases and J 3 bases, leaving 7 bases between the germline ends. Germline lookup yields CDR1 SGHVS and CDR2 FQNEAQ. Here the CDR3 reads CASSLLLDTEAFF. The CDR3 nucleotides read TGTGCCAGCAGCTTATTACTAGACACTGAAGCTTTCTTT.

V and J are TRBV19 and TRBJ2-1; D is possibly TRBD2 (6 bases). Trimming pared 3 bases from V and 9 bases from J, leaving 9 bases between. CDR1 is LNHDA and CDR2 is SQIVND in the germline V gene (reference sequence). The CDR3 consists of 12 residues. The chain's CDR3 is CASSILGGEQFF. The CDR3 DNA reads TGTGCCAGTAGTATTTTGGGGGGTGAGCAGTTCTTC.